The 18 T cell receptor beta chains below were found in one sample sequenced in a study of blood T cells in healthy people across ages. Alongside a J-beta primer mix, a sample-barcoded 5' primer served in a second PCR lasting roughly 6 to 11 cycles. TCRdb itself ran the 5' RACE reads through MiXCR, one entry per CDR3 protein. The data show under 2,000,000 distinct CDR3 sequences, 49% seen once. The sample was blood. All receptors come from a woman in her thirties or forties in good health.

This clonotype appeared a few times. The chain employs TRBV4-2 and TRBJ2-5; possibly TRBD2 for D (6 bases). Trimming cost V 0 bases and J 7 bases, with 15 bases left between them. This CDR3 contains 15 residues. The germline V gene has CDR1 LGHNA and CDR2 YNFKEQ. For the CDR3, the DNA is TGTGCCAGCAGCCAAGAGGTGGGAGGTCCGCGGACCCAGTACTTC. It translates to CASSQEVGGPRTQYF.

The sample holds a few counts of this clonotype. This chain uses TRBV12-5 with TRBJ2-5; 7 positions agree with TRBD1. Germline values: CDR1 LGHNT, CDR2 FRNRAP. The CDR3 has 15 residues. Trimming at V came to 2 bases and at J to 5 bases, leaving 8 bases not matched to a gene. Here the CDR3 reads CASGLRDRDVETQYF. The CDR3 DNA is TGTGCTAGTGGTTTGCGCGACAGGGACGTTGAGACCCAGTACTTC.

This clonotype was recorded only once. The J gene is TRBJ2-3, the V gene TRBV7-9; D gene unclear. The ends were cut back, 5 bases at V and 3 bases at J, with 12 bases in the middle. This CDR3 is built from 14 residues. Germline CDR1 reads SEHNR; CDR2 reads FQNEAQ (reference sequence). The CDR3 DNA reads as TGTGCCAGCAGCCCGGATATTGCGACAGATACGCAGTATTTT. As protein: CASSPDIATDTQYF.

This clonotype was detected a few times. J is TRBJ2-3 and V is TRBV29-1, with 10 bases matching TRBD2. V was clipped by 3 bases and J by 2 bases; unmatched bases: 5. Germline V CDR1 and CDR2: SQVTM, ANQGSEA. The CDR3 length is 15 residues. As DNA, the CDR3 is TGCAGCGTTGACCTAGCGGGGGCCAACACAGATACGCAGTATTTT. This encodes CSVDLAGANTDTQYF.

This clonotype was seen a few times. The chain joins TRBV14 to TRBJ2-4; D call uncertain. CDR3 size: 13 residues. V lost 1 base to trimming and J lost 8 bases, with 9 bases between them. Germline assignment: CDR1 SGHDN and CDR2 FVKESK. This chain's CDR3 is CASSQAWGYIQYF. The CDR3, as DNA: TGTGCCAGCAGCCAAGCCTGGGGTTACATTCAGTACTTC.

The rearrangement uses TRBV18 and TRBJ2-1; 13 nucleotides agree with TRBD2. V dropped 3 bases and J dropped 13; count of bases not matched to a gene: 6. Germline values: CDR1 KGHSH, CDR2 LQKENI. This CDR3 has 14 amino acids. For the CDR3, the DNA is TGTGCCAGCTCACCCGGACTAGCGGGGGATGGTCAGTTCTTC. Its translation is CASSPGLAGDGQFF. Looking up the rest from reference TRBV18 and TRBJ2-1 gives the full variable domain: NAGVMQNPRHLVRRRGQEARLRCSPMKGHSHVYWYRQLPEEGLKFMVYLQKENIIDESGMPKERFSAEFPKEGPSILRIQQVVRGDSAAYFCASSPGLAGDGQFFGPGTRLTVL.

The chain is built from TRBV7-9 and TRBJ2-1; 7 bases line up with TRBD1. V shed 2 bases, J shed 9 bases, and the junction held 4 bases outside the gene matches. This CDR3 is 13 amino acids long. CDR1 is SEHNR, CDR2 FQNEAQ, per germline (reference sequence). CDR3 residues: CASSLTAGGEQFF. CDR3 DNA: TGTGCCAGCAGCTTAACCGCAGGGGGTGAGCAGTTCTTC.

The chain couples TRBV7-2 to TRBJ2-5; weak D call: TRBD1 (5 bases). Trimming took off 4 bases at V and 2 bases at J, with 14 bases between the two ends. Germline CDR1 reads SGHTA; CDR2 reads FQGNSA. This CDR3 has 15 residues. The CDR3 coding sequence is TGTGCCAGCAGCTCGCCCGGACATTCACAAGAGACCCAGTACTTC. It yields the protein CASSSPGHSQETQYF.

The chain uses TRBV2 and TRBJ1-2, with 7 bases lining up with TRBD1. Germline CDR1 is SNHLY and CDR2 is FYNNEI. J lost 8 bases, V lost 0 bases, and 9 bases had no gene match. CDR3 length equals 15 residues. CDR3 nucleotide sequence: TGTGCCAGCAGTGAAGCGAACAGGGGCCTAGGCGGCTACACCTTC. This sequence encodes CASSEANRGLGGYTF. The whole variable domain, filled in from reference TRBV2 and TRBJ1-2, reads EPEVTQTPSHQVTQMGQEVILRCVPISNHLYFYWYRQILGQKVEFLVSFYNNEISEKSEIFDDQFSVERPDGSNFTLKIRSTKLEDSAMYFCASSEANRGLGGYTFGSGTRLTVV.

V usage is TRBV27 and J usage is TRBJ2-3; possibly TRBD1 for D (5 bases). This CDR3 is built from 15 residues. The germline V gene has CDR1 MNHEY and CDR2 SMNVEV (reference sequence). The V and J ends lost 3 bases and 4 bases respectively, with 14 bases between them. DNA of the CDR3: TGTGCCAGCAGTTTTGGCCCTACAGGCCCAGATACGCAGTATTTT. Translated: CASSFGPTGPDTQYF.

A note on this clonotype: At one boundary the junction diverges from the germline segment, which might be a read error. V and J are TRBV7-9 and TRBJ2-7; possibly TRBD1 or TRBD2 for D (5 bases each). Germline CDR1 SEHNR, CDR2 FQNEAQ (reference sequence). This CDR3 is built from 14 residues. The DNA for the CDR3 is TGTGCCGGCAGCCGGTCGGGTGGGACGGAGGAGCAGTACTTC. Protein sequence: CAGSRSGGTEEQYF.

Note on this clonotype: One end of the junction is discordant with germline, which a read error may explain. The CDR3 DNA reads as TGTGCCGGCAGTCCCGGCCACCTATTAAACACAGATACGCAGTATTTT. Translation: CAGSPGHLLNTDTQYF. V gene TRBV5-5 combines with J gene TRBJ2-3; D ambiguous. The CDR3 sequence is 16 residues long. Per germline, CDR1 SGHKS and CDR2 YYEKEE (reference sequence).

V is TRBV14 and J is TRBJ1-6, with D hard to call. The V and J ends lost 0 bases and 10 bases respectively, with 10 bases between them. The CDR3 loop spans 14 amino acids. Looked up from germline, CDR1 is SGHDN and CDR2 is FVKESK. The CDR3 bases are TGTGCCAGCAGCCAAGATCGTCTGCGCTCACCCCTCCACTTT. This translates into CASSQDRLRSPLHF. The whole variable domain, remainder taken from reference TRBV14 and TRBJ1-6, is EAGVTQFPSHSVIEKGQTVTLRCDPISGHDNLYWYRRVMGKEIKFLLHFVKESKQDESGMPNNRFLAERTGGTYSTLKVQPAELEDSGVYFCASSQDRLRSPLHFGNGTRLTVT.

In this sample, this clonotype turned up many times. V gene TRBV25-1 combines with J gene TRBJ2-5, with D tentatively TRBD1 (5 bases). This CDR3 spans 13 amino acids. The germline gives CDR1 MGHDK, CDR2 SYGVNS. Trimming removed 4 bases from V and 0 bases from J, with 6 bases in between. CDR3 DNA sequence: TGTGCCAGCAGTGCAGGGTACCAAGAGACCCAGTACTTC. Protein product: CASSAGYQETQYF.

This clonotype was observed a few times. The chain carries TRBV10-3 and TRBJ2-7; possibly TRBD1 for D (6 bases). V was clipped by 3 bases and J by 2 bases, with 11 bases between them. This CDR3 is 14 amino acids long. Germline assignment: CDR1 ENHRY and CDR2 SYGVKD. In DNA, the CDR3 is TGTGCCATCAGTGACAGGGGACCCACCTACGAGCAGTACTTC. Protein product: CAISDRGPTYEQYF.

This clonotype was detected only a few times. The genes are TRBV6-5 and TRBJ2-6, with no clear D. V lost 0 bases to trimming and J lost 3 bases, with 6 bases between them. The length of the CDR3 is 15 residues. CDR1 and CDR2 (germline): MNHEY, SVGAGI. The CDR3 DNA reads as TGTGCCAGCAGTTACTCGGGGAATGGGGCCAACGTCCTGACTTTC. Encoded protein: CASSYSGNGANVLTF.

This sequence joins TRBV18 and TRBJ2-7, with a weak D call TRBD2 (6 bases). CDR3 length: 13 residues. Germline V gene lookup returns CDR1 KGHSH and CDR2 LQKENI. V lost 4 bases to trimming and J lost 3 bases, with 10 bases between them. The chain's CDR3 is CASSQQGGYEQYF. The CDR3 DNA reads TGTGCCAGCTCACAGCAGGGAGGCTACGAGCAGTACTTC.

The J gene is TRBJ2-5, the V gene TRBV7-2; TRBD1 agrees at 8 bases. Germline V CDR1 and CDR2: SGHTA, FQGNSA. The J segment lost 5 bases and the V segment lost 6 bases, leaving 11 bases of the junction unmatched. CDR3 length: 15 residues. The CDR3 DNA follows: TGTGCCAGCAGTCGAAGGACAGGGAGAATGGAGACCCAGTACTTC. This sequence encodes CASSRRTGRMETQYF.